These T cell receptor beta chains were read from a single sample in a study of shared clonotypes between healthy human individuals. Sequenced by immunoSEQ multiplex PCR; TCRdb stores in-frame clones only, minus some. The table lists just over 2,000,000 clones, 85% to 95% of them singletons, with roughly 1.1% in the top ten. What was sequenced was naive CD8+ T cells sorted from blood. The receptor source for this set is a man aged 18-30 years in good health. The CDR3 runs from the conserved cysteine through the conserved F or W. Each record gives: V gene, CDR3 protein.

V gene: TRBV6-6; CDR3 protein: CASTATRGAWSYEQYF
V gene: TRBV29-1; CDR3 protein: CSAVVVTSGGSTDTQYF
V gene: TRBV27; CDR3 protein: CASSEIGFDTNEKLFF
V gene: TRBV5-1; CDR3 protein: CASSPGSGGALDTQYF
V gene: TRBV19; CDR3 protein: CASRYGTGDEQYF
V gene: TRBV13; CDR3 protein: CASSLETDVTAFF
V gene: TRBV30; CDR3 protein: CAWSVKGSYEQYF
V gene: TRBV4-3; CDR3 protein: CASSQDDIAGHTGELFF
V gene: TRBV7-8; CDR3 protein: CASSLAREGREYEQYF
V gene: TRBV6-5; CDR3 protein: CASSYGDSSYEQYF
V gene: TRBV6-1; CDR3 protein: CASSEELASYNEQFF
V gene: TRBV9; CDR3 protein: CASSHREGVNTEAFF
V gene: TRBV9; CDR3 protein: CASSVGNSYEQYF
V gene: TRBV5-1; CDR3 protein: CASRMAGRYEQYF
V gene: TRBV27; CDR3 protein: CASTQGVEQYF
V gene: TRBV23-1; CDR3 protein: CASSHSRPPYEQYF
V gene: TRBV30; CDR3 protein: CAWSGPRDRGIDEQFF
V gene: TRBV7-8; CDR3 protein: CASSLAGSQETQYF
V gene: TRBV27; CDR3 protein: CASSTYRVAGNQPQHF
V gene: TRBV7-9; CDR3 protein: CASSPTSGSSTDTQYF
V gene: TRBV7-9; CDR3 protein: CASSRTPTYEQYF
V gene: TRBV27; CDR3 protein: CASGGDGSNTGELFF
V gene: TRBV7-9; CDR3 protein: CASSLDQDRGSPLHF
V gene: TRBV21-1; CDR3 protein: CASSATGQGLTYEQYF
V gene: TRBV25-1; CDR3 protein: CASSESSTGGDQPQHF
V gene: TRBV11-2; CDR3 protein: CASSYKGTRTDTQYF
V gene: TRBV7-9; CDR3 protein: CASKAQTGELFF
V gene: TRBV30; CDR3 protein: CAGRELGYQETQYF
V gene: TRBV5-6; CDR3 protein: CASSFYRGDTQYF
V gene: TRBV5-6; CDR3 protein: CASSLEQSYSYGYTF
V gene: TRBV4-1; CDR3 protein: CASSQWTGTDTQYF
V gene: TRBV4-1; CDR3 protein: CASGGEADSGNTIYF
V gene: TRBV5-1; CDR3 protein: CASSFGGSGYGYTF
V gene: TRBV7-9; CDR3 protein: CASSSPLSYEQYF
V gene: TRBV28; CDR3 protein: CATNPVGESSYNEQFF
V gene: TRBV7-2; CDR3 protein: CASNRLRSGRARRTDTQYF
V gene: TRBV6-5; CDR3 protein: CASSHDPRGTEAFF
V gene: TRBV12-2; CDR3 protein: CASRETTAGGPDEQFF
V gene: TRBV27; CDR3 protein: CASSTSASSEQFF
V gene: TRBV25-1; CDR3 protein: CASSDISEVRETQYF
V gene: TRBV10-3; CDR3 protein: CAISDAGGANTGELFF
V gene: TRBV5-1; CDR3 protein: CASSPRASGSDNEQFF
V gene: TRBV19; CDR3 protein: CASSIGSGEQYF
V gene: TRBV10-3; CDR3 protein: CAISERANEQYF
V gene: TRBV28; CDR3 protein: CASSSFQGMLTEAFF
V gene: TRBV5-1; CDR3 protein: CASSLVATQETQYF
V gene: TRBV30; CDR3 protein: CVSLARGETQYF
V gene: TRBV27; CDR3 protein: CASSLTGGRYEQYF
V gene: TRBV28; CDR3 protein: CASSEGQYGDTEAFF
V gene: TRBV19; CDR3 protein: CASSIDISYNSPLHF
V gene: TRBV7-3; CDR3 protein: CASSFPGFEQFF
V gene: TRBV27; CDR3 protein: CASSLKSSSYEQYF
V gene: TRBV2; CDR3 protein: CASNGDSLLTSGNYEQYF
V gene: TRBV5-6; CDR3 protein: CASSLQSGEQYF